A selection of T cell receptor beta chains follows, all from one sample in a study of tumor-infiltrating lymphocytes in primary liver carcinoma. TCRdb used MiXCR to reprocess the multiplex PCR reads, holding one entry per CDR3 protein. This table holds about 37,000 distinct CDR3 sequences, more than 70% found once. The sample comprised tumor-adjacent normal liver tissue. Receptor source: a middle-aged man with primary liver carcinoma and hepatitis B virus infection. Each CDR3 is given with its conserved first and last residue. D genes are given only for firm matches. Clone sizes are given selectively: once, few, many, or a class where the clone is expanded.

D: .; V: TRBV4-1; J: TRBJ2-1; size: .; DNA: TGCCTCAGCAGCCAAGATCGGACCCCCTCCTACAATGAGCAGTCCTTC; CDR3: CLSSQDRTPSYNEQSF
D: .; V: TRBV29-1; J: TRBJ1-1; size: .; DNA: TGCAGCGCTGAGGACGGCAGGACTGAAGCTTTCTTT; CDR3: CSAEDGRTEAFF
D: TRBD2; V: TRBV5-4; J: TRBJ2-2; size: .; DNA: TGTGCCGGCAGCCGTGGACTAGCGGGAGAATCCGGGGAGCTGCTTTTT; CDR3: CAGSRGLAGESGELLF
D: .; V: TRBV7-9; J: TRBJ1-2; size: .; DNA: TGTGCCAACGGCAAAGACGGAACTAATTACACCTTC; CDR3: CANGKDGTNYTF
D: .; V: TRBV11-2; J: TRBJ2-6; size: .; DNA: TGTGCCAGTAGCTTATCGTCAGGGGTTGGGGCCAACGTCCTGGCTTTC; CDR3: CASSLSSGVGANVLAF
D: TRBD2; V: TRBV7-3; J: TRBJ2-1; size: many; DNA: TGTGCCAGCAGCTCAAGCGGGACCGGGTTCAATGAGCAGTTCTTC; CDR3: CASSSSGTGFNEQFF
D: TRBD2; V: TRBV10-3; J: TRBJ2-5; size: .; DNA: TGTGCTATCAGTGACCCTGGCGGGAGGCGGGGGACCCGCTACTTC; CDR3: CAISDPGGRRGTRYF
D: .; V: TRBV12-3/TRBV12-4; J: TRBJ1-4; size: .; DNA: TGTGTCAGCAGTTTAACCAGGACTGAAAAACTGTTTTTT; CDR3: CVSSLTRTEKLFF
D: .; V: TRBV11-2; J: TRBJ2-7; size: .; DNA: TGTGTCAGCAGCTCTAACGGGAACTCCTACGAACAGTACTTC; CDR3: CVSSSNGNSYEQYF
D: TRBD1; V: TRBV12-3/TRBV12-4; J: TRBJ2-1; size: once; DNA: TGTGCCAACAATTTAGCCCGACAGGGCGGTGAGCATTTCTTC; CDR3: CANNLARQGGEHFF
D: .; V: TRBV5-6; J: TRBJ1-1; size: .; DNA: TGTGGCCGCAGCTTTCACAACACCGAAGCTTTCTTT; CDR3: CGRSFHNTEAFF
D: TRBD1; V: TRBV29-1; J: TRBJ2-7; size: .; DNA: TGCAGCGGTCTGACAGGGTACTACTACGAGCAGTACTTC; CDR3: CSGLTGYYYEQYF
D: .; V: TRBV7-9; J: TRBJ2-1; size: .; DNA: TGTACCAGGAGTGACAGTTTATCCGAAAACAATGAGCAGCTCTTC; CDR3: CTRSDSLSENNEQLF
D: TRBD2; V: TRBV29-1; J: TRBJ2-7; size: .; DNA: TGCGGCGTTGGGGTCCGTCTAGCTAGAGCGGGAGAAATCCGCGAGCAGAACTTC; CDR3: CGVGVRLARAGEIREQNF